This record looks at one T cell receptor (beta chain) sequence and its context. The sample originates from a study of blood T cell repertoires in COVID-19. In the study overall: T cells, B-cell-depleted T cells, or PBMCs provided the cDNA or gDNA that served as material.

This table comes from immunoSEQ multiplex PCR, and its TCRdb copy is limited to in-frame clones, with some not included. The data hold a few hundred thousand clones, with approximately 85% observed a single time. Germline V lookup: CDR1 SGHDN, CDR2 FVKESK. This CDR3 region has 15 residues. Trimming pared 4 bases from V and 0 bases from J, leaving 10 bases between. Sequences were obtained from peripheral blood. The clonotype was recovered from a man in his fifties who had recovered from COVID-19. The chain is built from TRBV14 and TRBJ2-1; tentative D call: TRBD1 (5 bases). CDR3 in DNA: TGTGCCAGCAGCCGACAGTCCCTCTCCTACAATGAGCAGTTCTTC. Translated: CASSRQSLSYNEQFF.